Reported below is one T cell receptor (beta chain). Antigen specificity is unknown. The sample comes from a study of CXCR3-negative and CXCR3-positive naive CD8 T cells. Broader study findings: Fresh PBMCs were used in most assays, and CXCR3 expression partially decreased after cryopreservation. When CXCR3-positive naive cells were set against CXCR3-negative naive cells, the former had more hydrophobic TRB CDR3s.

Carrying UMI labels, the TRB cDNA libraries were prepared through 5' RACE. TCRdb re-called the 5' RACE reads and shows each CDR3 protein once, DNA omitted. The repertoire table contains under 150,000 distinct CDR3 sequences. Germline V gene sequence: CDR1 MDHEN, CDR2 SYDVKM. There are 18 residues in the CDR3. The chain recombines TRBV28 with TRBJ2-7; the TRBD1 assignment by TCRdb is unverifiable without DNA. The sequencing sample was made of naive CXCR3+ CD8+ T cells from blood. Sample subset: CD45RO-CCR7+CD27+CD95- naive CD8+ T cells expressing CXCR3 (TNR3+). This sequence was found in a human donor in good health. Some clones in this sample may be carry-over from other donors' samples. Here the CDR3 reads CASNPGEGAGLLRDVQYF.